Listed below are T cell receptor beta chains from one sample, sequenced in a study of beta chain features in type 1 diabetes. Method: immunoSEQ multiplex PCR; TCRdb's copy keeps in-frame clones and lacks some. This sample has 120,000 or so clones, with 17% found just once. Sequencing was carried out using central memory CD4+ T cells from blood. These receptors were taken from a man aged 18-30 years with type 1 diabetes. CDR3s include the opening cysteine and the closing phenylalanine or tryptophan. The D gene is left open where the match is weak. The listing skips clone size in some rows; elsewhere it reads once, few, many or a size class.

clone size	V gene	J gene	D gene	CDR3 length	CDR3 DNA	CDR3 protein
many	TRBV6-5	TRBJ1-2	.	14	TGTGCCAGCAGTTCCGACAAAATGAGAGGAGGCTACACCTTC	CASSSDKMRGGYTF
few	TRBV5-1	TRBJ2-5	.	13	TGCGCCAGCAGCTCCGGGACATCCGAGACCCAGTACTTC	CASSSGTSETQYF
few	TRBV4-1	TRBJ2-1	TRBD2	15	TGCGCCAGCAGGACGACTAGCGGGAGTATCTATGAGCAGTTCTTC	CASRTTSGSIYEQFF
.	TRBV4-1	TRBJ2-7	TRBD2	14	TGCGCCAGCAGCCCAGGGACTAGCGGGAGAGAGCAGTACTTC	CASSPGTSGREQYF
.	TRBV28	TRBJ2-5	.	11	TGTGCCAGCAGTGCAGAAGAGACCCAGTACTTC	CASSAEETQYF
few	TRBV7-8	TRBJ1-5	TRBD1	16	TGTGCCAGCAGCCCACTCGGGGACAGGCGCAATCAGCCCCAGCATTTT	CASSPLGDRRNQPQHF
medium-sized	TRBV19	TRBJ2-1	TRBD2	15	TGTGCCAGTAGTATAGGACTAGCGGGGGTCACTGAGCAGTTCTTC	CASSIGLAGVTEQFF
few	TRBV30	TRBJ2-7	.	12	TGTGCCTGGAGTGAGACATTCTACGAGCAGTACTTC	CAWSETFYEQYF
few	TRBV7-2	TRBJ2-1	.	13	TGTGCCAGCAGCTTAGCGCAAGCGCGACAGCAGTTCTTC	CASSLAQARQQFF
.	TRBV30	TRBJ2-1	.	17	TGTGCCTCGAAGCCCCCCGGATTGCCCGCCTCCTACAATGAGCAGTTCTTC	CASKPPGLPASYNEQFF
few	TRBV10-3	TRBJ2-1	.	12	TGTGCACCCACCCGGGTATTAAGGGAGCAGTTCTTC	CAPTRVLREQFF
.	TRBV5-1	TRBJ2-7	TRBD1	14	TGCGCCAGCAGCTTGGGTGGGACAGGGTCCGAGCAGTACTTC	CASSLGGTGSEQYF
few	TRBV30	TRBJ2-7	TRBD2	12	TGTGCCTGCACGGGGGGTGCCTACGAGCAGTACTTC	CACTGGAYEQYF